These 18 T cell receptor beta chains share one sample of origin, sequenced in a study of T cells in Graves' hyperthyroidism and ophthalmopathy. Authors of the study amplified TCR beta CDR3 regions from RNA transcripts. The TCR CDR3 first-round RT-PCR relied on the HTBI primer set. TCRdb re-called the multiplex PCR reads through MiXCR, storing one row per CDR3 protein. The profile shows 550,000 to 700,000 distinct CDR3 sequences, about 43% of them singletons. The specimen was peripheral blood or thyroid tissue (not recorded which). The receptors derive from an adult woman with Graves' disease, either hyperthyroidism or ophthalmopathy (not recorded which).

Many counts were recorded for this clonotype. The chain has TRBV4-1 and TRBJ2-7; D not certain. Between the trimmed V and J ends, which lost 4 bases and 4 bases, there was a span of 11 bases. This CDR3 is 13 amino acids long. CDR1 is MGHRA and CDR2 is YSYEKL in the germline V gene. In nucleotides, the CDR3 is TGCGCCAGCAGCCCGTTTTATCGGTACGAGCAGTACTTC. It encodes CASSPFYRYEQYF.

This clonotype was counted at least ten times. This sequence joins TRBV6-5 and TRBJ1-1, with TRBD1 as a possible D gene (5 bases). CDR3 length: 14 amino acids. The germline CDR1 and CDR2 sequences are MNHEY and SVGAGI. Between the trimmed V and J ends, which lost 6 bases and 11 bases, there was a span of 22 bases. CDR3 in amino acids: CASRPPGRLTWAFF. The CDR3 DNA follows: TGTGCCAGCAGGCCTCCGGGACGGCTCACTTGGGCTTTCTTT.

This clonotype has ten or more counts. This chain connects TRBV27 to TRBJ1-6, with 8 bases lining up with TRBD1. V trimming: 5 bases; J trimming: 10 bases; junction bases outside the gene matches: 7. The V gene's germline CDR1 is MNHEY and CDR2 SMNVEV (reference sequence). The CDR3 runs to 14 residues. In DNA, the CDR3 is TGTGCCAGCAGTCTCTCTGGACAGGGATCACCCCTCCACTTT. As protein: CASSLSGQGSPLHF.

This clonotype has a count of ten or more. The chain carries TRBV6-2 or TRBV6-3 and TRBJ2-5; no firm D call. Germline loops: CDR1 MNHEY, CDR2 SVGEGT. With 6 bases removed from V and 3 bases from J, the gap between germline ends came to 8 bases. This CDR3 has 12 amino acids. As DNA, the CDR3 is TGTGCCAGCAGCCCGGCGGAAGAGACCCAGTACTTC. The encoded protein is CASSPAEETQYF.

The chain carries TRBV2 and TRBJ1-6; 7 nucleotides line up with TRBD1. The CDR3 is 16 amino acids. The germline V gene encodes CDR1 SNHLY and CDR2 FYNNEI. V lost 6 bases, J lost 7 bases, and 12 bases stayed unmatched. CDR3 protein: CASSATPSRGNSPLHF. The DNA for the CDR3 is TGTGCCAGCAGCGCTACTCCTTCCAGGGGGAATTCACCCCTCCACTTT.

Only one count was recorded for this clonotype. Compared with germline, one end of the junction differs, possibly owing to a read error. The V gene is TRBV6-9, the J gene TRBJ1-5; possibly TRBD1 for D (5 bases). CDR3 length: 16 residues. Germline lookup yields CDR1 MNHGY and CDR2 SVAAGI. CDR3 sequence (DNA): TGTGCCAGCAGTGATTCGGGGACCCCGGGAGATCAGCCCCAGCATTTT. Amino acid sequence: CASSDSGTPGDQPQHF.

This clonotype has ten or more counts. The chain joins TRBV19 to TRBJ2-2; D unresolved. This CDR3 spans 12 amino acids. V was trimmed by 6 bases and J by 6 bases, leaving 8 bases between them. The V gene's germline CDR1 is LNHDA and CDR2 SQIVND (reference sequence). The CDR3 DNA follows: TGTGCCAGTAGCCAGATGCCCGGGGAGCTGTTTTTT. Protein product: CASSQMPGELFF. The entire variable domain, with the rest obtained from reference TRBV19 and TRBJ2-2, is as follows: DGGITQSPKYLFRKEGQNVTLSCEQNLNHDAMYWYRQDPGQGLRLIYYSQIVNDFQKGDIAEGYSVSREKKESFPLTVTSAQKNPTAFYLCASSQMPGELFFGEGSRLTVL.

This clonotype was detected only a few times. A much larger clone differs from this one at a single base, so this may be a read error. The rearrangement joins TRBV7-9 to TRBJ2-7; D gene unclear. The V end was cut by 7 bases, the J end by 0 bases, with 13 bases between. The germline V gene encodes CDR1 SEHNR and CDR2 FQNEAQ (reference sequence). This CDR3 spans 14 amino acids. CDR3 residues: CASTLGLSSYEQYF. DNA of the CDR3: TGTGCCAGCACGCTAGGTCTTAGCTCCTACGAGCAGTACTTC.

The rearrangement joins TRBV20-1 to TRBJ1-2; TRBD1 might be the D (5 bases). Trimming cost V 2 bases and J 8 bases, with 15 bases left between them. The CDR3 is made up of 13 amino acids. Germline lookup yields CDR1 DFQATT and CDR2 SNEGSKA (reference sequence). Here the CDR3 reads CSARSSAGSGYTF. CDR3 coding DNA: TGCAGTGCTAGATCGTCGGCAGGGTCGGGCTACACCTTC.

This clonotype was observed a handful of times. J is TRBJ2-7 and V is TRBV7-3; 8 bases fit TRBD1. The CDR3 consists of 15 residues. V was clipped by 5 bases and J by 3 bases; unmatched bases: 9. Germline CDR1 reads SGHTA; CDR2 reads FQGTGA. CDR3 coding DNA: TGTGCCAGCAGCACCCACCCGGGACAGGACTACGAGCAGTACTTC. This codes for CASSTHPGQDYEQYF.

This clonotype occurred many times. V gene TRBV20-1 combines with J gene TRBJ2-7; TRBD2 is a possible D gene (6 bases). V gave up 6 bases and J gave up 2 bases, with 11 bases separating them. Germline assignment: CDR1 DFQATT and CDR2 SNEGSKA (reference sequence). The CDR3 is 12 amino acids. Here the CDR3 DNA reads TGCAGTGCCAAGACTAGAGCCTACGAGCAGTACTTC. It translates to CSAKTRAYEQYF.

This clonotype was observed many times. This rearrangement joins TRBV20-1 to TRBJ1-3; TRBD1 matches 11 bases. V shed 0 bases, J shed 4 bases, and the junction held 8 bases outside the gene matches. The CDR3 covers 17 residues. Germline V lookup: CDR1 DFQATT, CDR2 SNEGSKA (reference sequence). The CDR3 DNA follows: TGCAGTGCTAGAGATGGAGGACAGGGGGCGCCCGGAAACACCATATATTTT. This sequence encodes CSARDGGQGAPGNTIYF.

This clonotype was observed at least ten times. This chain links TRBV10-3 with TRBJ2-6, with no clear D. CDR3 length: 14 residues. Trimming shortened V by 5 bases and J by 0 bases, and 5 bases separated the two germline ends. CDR1 is ENHRY and CDR2 is SYGVKD in the germline V gene. CDR3 residues: CAISRNSGANVLTF. CDR3 coding DNA: TGTGCCATCAGTCGAAACTCTGGGGCCAACGTCCTGACTTTC.

This clonotype was found many times. Compared with germline, one end of the junction differs, possibly owing to a read error. This chain connects TRBV6-5 to TRBJ1-6, with D possibly TRBD1 on 6 matching bases. The CDR3 is 14 amino acids. The V gene's germline CDR1 is MNHEY and CDR2 SVGAGI. The CDR3 DNA is TGTGCCAGCAGTCTGGACAGTTATAATTCAGCCCTCCACTTT. This translates into CASSLDSYNSALHF.

This clonotype appeared once. The V call is TRBV7-9, the J call TRBJ1-2, with D perhaps TRBD1 (5 bases). V was shortened by 5 bases and J by 3 bases, with 16 bases between the two germline ends. CDR1 is SEHNR and CDR2 is FQNEAQ in the germline V gene (reference sequence). The CDR3 is 15 amino acids. The CDR3 region is CASSALRAEDYGYTF. CDR3 sequence (DNA): TGTGCCAGCAGCGCCCTCAGGGCGGAGGACTATGGCTACACCTTC.

The chain combines TRBV7-8 with TRBJ2-7, with D hard to call. The ends were cut back, 10 bases at V and 3 bases at J, with 13 bases in the middle. CDR3 size: 12 residues. Germline CDR1 is SGHVS and CDR2 is FQNEAQ. The DNA for the CDR3 is TGTGCCACATCATTCAATTACTACGAGCAGTACTTC. As protein: CATSFNYYEQYF.

In this sample, this clonotype turned up many times. This sequence joins TRBV6-6 and TRBJ1-1; 7 bases fit TRBD1. The CDR3 spans 14 residues. Germline assignment: CDR1 MNHNY and CDR2 SVGAGI (reference sequence). V dropped 4 bases and J dropped 6; count of bases not matched to a gene: 8. The CDR3 reads CASSLTGLGAEAFF. In nucleotides, the CDR3 is TGTGCCAGCAGTTTGACAGGGTTGGGCGCTGAAGCTTTCTTT.

The gene calls are TRBV10-3 and TRBJ2-7, with 8 bases that match TRBD2. V gave up 7 bases and J gave up 5 bases; unmatched junction bases: 7. The CDR3 has 13 residues. In germline, CDR1 is ENHRY, CDR2 SYGVKD. CDR3 sequence: CAITEAGADEQYF. CDR3 DNA sequence: TGTGCCATCACGGAAGCGGGAGCCGACGAGCAGTACTTC.